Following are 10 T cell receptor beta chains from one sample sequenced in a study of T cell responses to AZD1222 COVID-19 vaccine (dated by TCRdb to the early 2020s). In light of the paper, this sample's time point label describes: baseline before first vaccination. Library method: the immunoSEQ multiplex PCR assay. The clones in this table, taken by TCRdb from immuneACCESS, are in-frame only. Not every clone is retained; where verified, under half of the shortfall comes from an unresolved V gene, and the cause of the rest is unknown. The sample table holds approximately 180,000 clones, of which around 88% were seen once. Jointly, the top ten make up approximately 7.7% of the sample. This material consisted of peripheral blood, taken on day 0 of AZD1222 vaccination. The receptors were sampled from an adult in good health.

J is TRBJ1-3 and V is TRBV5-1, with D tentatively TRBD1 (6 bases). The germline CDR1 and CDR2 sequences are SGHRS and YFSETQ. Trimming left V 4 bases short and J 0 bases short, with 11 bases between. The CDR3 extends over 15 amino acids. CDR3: CASSPQTGSGNTIYF. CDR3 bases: TGCGCCAGCAGCCCTCAGACAGGCTCTGGAAACACCATATATTTT.

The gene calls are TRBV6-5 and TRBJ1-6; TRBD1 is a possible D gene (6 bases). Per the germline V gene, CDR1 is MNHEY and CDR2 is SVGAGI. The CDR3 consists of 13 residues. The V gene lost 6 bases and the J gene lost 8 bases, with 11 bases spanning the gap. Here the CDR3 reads CASRSRQDSPLHF. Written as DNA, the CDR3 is TGTGCCAGCAGGAGCAGACAGGATTCACCCCTCCACTTT.

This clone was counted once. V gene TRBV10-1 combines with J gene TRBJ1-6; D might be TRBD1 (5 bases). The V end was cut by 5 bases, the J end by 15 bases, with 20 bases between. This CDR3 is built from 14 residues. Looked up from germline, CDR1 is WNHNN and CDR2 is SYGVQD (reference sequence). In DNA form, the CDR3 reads TGCGCCAGCAGTTTTGCGGGGTCCCAAGGGGTCCTCCACTTT. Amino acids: CASSFAGSQGVLHF.

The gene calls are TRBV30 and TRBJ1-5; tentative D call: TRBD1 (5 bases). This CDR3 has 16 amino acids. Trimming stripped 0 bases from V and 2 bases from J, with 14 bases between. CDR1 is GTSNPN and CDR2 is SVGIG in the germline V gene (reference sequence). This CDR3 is CAWSVRGQGGNQPQHF. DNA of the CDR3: TGTGCCTGGAGTGTACGTGGGCAGGGAGGCAATCAGCCCCAGCATTTT.

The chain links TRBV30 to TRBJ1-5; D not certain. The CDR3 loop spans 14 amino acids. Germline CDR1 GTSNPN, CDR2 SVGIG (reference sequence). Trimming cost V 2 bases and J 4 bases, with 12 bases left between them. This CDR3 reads CAWSSGQHNQPQHF. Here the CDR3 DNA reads TGTGCCTGGAGTTCCGGGCAGCATAATCAGCCCCAGCATTTT.

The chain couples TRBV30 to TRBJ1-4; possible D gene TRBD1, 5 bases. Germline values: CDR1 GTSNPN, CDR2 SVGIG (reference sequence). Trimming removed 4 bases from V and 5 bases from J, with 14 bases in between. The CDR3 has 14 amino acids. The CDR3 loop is CAWNRPGPNEKLFF. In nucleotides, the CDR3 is TGTGCCTGGAACCGTCCGGGGCCGAATGAAAAACTGTTTTTT.

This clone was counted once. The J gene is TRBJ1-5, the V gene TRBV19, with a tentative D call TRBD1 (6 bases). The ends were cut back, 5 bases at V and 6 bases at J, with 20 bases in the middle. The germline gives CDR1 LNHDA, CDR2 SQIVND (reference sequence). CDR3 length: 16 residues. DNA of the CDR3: TGTGCCAGTAGTCGAGTATGGGACATCCATCGTCAGCCCCAGCATTTT. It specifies CASSRVWDIHRQPQHF.

The CDR3 region has the DNA TGTGCCAGCAGCAAAGAACAGTCTTCTGGAAACACCATATATTTT. This codes for CASSKEQSSGNTIYF. This chain uses TRBV21-1 with TRBJ1-3; no DNA check was done on the table's D call, TRBD1. TRBV21-1 is noted as a pseudogene. This CDR3 has 15 residues.

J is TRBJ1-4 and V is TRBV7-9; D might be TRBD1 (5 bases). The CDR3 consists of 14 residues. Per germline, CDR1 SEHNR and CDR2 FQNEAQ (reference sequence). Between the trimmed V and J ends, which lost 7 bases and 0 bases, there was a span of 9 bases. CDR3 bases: TGTGCCAGCAAACCGACAGCAACTAATGAAAAACTGTTTTTT. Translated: CASKPTATNEKLFF.

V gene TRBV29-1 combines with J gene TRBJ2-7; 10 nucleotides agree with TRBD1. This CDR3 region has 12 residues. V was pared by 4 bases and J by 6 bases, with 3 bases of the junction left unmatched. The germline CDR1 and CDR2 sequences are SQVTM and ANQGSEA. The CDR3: CSVGRQGAEQYF. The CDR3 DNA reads TGCAGCGTTGGGCGACAGGGGGCCGAGCAGTACTTC.